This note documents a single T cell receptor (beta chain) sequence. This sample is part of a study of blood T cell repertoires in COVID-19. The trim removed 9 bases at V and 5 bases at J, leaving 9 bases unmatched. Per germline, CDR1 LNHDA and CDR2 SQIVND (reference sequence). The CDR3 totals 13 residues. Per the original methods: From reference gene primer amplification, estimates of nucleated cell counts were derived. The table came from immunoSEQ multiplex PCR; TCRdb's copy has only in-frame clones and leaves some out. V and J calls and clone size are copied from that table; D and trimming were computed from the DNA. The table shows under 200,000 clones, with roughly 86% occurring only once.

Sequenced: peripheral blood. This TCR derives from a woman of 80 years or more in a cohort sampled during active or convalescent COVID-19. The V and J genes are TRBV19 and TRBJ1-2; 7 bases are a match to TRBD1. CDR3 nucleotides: TGTGCCAGCAGGGACAGTGTTAATTATGGCTACACCTTC. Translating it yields CASRDSVNYGYTF.